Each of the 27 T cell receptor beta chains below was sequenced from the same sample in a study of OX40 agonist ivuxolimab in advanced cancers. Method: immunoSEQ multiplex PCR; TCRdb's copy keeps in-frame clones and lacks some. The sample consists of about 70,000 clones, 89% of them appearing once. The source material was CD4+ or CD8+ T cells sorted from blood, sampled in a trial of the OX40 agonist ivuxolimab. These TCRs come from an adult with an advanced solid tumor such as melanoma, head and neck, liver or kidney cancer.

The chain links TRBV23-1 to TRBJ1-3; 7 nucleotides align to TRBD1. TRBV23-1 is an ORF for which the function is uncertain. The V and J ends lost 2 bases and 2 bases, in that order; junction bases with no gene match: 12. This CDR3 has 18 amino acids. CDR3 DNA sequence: TGCGCCAGCAGTCAACAAGGTAACCTGACAGGGACTGGAAACACCATATATTTT. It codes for CASSQQGNLTGTGNTIYF.

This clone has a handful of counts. CDR3 sequence: CASSHALPRKFNYGYTF. The DNA of the CDR3 is TGCGCCAGCAGCCACGCGCTTCCCCGGAAATTCAACTATGGCTACACCTTC. This chain links TRBV4-1 with TRBJ1-2; D ambiguous. The ends were cut back, 3 bases at V and 2 bases at J, with 19 bases in the middle. The CDR3 spans 17 residues. Germline values: CDR1 MGHRA, CDR2 YSYEKL.

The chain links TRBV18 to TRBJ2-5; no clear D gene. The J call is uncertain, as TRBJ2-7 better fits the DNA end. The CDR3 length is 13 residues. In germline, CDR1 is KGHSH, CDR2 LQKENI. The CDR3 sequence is CASSPPSNHEQYF. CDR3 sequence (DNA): TGTGCCAGCTCACCACCGAGTAACCACGAGCAGTACTTC.

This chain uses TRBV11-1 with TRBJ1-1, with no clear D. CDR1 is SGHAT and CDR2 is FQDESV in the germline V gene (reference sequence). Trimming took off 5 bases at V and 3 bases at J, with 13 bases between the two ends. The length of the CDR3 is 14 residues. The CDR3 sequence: CASSPDRPDTEAFF. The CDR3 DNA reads TGTGCCAGCAGCCCAGACCGCCCGGACACTGAAGCTTTCTTT.

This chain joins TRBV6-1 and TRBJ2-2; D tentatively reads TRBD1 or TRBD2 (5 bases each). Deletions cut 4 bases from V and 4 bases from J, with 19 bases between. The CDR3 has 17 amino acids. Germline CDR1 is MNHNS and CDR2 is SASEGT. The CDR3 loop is CASSAGTGRSITGELFF. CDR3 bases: TGTGCCAGCAGTGCCGGGACGGGCAGATCTATCACCGGGGAGCTGTTTTTT.

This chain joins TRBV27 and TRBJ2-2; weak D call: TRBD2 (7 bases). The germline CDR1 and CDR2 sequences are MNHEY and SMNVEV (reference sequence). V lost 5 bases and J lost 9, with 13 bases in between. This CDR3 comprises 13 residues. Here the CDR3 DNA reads TGTGCCAGCAGTCTTTGGGGGGGGCGGGAGCTGTTTTTT. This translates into CASSLWGGRELFF.

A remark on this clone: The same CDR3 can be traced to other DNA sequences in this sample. The chain's CDR3 is CASSLGGGKETQYF. CDR3 coding DNA: TGCGCCAGCAGCTTGGGGGGAGGGAAAGAGACCCAGTACTTC. The V and J genes are TRBV5-1 and TRBJ2-5; 7 nucleotides agree with TRBD2. V was clipped by 0 bases and J by 3 bases; unmatched bases: 2. The CDR3 contains 14 residues. The V gene's germline CDR1 is SGHRS and CDR2 YFSETQ.

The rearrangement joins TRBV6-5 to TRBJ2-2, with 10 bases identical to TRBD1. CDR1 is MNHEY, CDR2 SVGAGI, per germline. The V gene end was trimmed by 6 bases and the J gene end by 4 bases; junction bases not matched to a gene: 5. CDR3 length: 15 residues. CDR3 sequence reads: CASSLRDRGTGELFF. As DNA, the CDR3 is TGTGCCAGCAGCCTCCGGGACAGGGGCACCGGGGAGCTGTTTTTT.

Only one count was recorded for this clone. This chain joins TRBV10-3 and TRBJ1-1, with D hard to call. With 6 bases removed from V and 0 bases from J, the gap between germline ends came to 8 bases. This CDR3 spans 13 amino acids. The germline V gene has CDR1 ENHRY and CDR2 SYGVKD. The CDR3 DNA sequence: TGTGCCATCAGCGGAGTCCTGAACACTGAAGCTTTCTTT. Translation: CAISGVLNTEAFF.

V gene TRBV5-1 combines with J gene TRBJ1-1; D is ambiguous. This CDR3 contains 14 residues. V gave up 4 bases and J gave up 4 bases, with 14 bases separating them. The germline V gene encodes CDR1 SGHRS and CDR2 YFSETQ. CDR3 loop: CASSRGLLATEAFF. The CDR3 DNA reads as TGCGCCAGCAGCCGGGGATTACTGGCCACTGAAGCTTTCTTT.

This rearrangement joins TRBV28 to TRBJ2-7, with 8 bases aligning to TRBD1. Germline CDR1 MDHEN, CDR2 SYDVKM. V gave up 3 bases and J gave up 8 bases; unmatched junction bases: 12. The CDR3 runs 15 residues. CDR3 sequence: CASSFPRQGPTQQYF. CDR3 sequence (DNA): TGTGCCAGCAGTTTCCCTCGACAGGGGCCTACGCAGCAGTACTTC.

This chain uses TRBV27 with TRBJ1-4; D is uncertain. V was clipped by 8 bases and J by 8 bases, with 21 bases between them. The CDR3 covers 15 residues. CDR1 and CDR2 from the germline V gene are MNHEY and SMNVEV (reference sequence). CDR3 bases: TGTGCCAGCTCCTTTTCCGGGCCCACTCCCGAAAAACTGTTTTTT. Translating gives CASSFSGPTPEKLFF.

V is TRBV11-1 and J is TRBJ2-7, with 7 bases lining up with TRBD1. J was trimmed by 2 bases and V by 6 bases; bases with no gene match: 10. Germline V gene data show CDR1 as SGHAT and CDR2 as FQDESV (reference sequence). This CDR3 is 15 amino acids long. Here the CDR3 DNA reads TGTGCCAGCAGTCTAAACAGGGGACGCCCCTACGAGCAGTACTTC. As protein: CASSLNRGRPYEQYF.

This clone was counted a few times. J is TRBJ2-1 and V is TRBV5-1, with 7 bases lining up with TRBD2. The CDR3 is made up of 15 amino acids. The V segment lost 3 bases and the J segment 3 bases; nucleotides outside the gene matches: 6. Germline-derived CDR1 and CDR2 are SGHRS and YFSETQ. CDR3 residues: CASSSAGVRYNEQFF. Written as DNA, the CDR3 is TGCGCCAGCAGCTCCGCGGGGGTCCGCTACAATGAGCAGTTCTTC.

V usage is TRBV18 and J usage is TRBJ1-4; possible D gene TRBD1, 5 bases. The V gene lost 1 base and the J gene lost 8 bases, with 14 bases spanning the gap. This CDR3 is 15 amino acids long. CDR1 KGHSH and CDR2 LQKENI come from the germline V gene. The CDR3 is CASSPQGMGVEKLFF. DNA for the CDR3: TGTGCCAGCTCACCACAGGGGATGGGAGTAGAAAAACTGTTTTTT.

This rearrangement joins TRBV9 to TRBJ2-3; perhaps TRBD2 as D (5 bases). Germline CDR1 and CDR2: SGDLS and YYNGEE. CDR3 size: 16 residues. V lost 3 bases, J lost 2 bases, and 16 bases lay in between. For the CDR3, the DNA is TGTGCCAGCAGCGCCCGACTAAACTTAAACACAGATACGCAGTATTTT. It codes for CASSARLNLNTDTQYF. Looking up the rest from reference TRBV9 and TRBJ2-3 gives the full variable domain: DSGVTQTPKHLITATGQRVTLRCSPRSGDLSVYWYQQSLDQGLQFLIQYYNGEERAKGNILERFSAQQFPDLHSELNLSSLELGDSALYFCASSARLNLNTDTQYFGPGTRLTVL.

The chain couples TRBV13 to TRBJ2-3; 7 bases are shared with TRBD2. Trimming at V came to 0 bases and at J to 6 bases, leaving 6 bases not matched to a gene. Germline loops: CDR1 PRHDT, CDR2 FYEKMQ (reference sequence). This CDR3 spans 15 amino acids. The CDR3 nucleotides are TGTGCCAGCAGCTTAGGGGGGAGGGCCTCGGATACGCAGTATTTT. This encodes CASSLGGRASDTQYF. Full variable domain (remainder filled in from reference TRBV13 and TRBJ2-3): AAGVIQSPRHLIKEKRETATLKCYPIPRHDTVYWYQQGPGQDPQFLISFYEKMQSDKGSIPDRFSAQQFSDYHSELNMSSLELGDSALYFCASSLGGRASDTQYFGPGTRLTVL.

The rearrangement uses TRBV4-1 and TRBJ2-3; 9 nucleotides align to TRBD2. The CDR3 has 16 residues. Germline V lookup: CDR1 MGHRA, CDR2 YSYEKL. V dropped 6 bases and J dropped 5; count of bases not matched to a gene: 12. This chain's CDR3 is CASRSVLAGVGDTQYF. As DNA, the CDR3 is TGCGCCAGCAGGTCCGTCTTAGCGGGGGTGGGAGATACGCAGTATTTT.

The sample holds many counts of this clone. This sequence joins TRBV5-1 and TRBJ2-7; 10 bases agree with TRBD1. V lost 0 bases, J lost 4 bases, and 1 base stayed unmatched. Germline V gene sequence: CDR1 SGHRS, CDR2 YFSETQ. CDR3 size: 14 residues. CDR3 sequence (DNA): TGCGCCAGCAGCTTGGGGACAGGGGGGTACGAGCAGTACTTC. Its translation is CASSLGTGGYEQYF. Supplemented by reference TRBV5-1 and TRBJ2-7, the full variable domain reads KAGVTQTPRYLIKTRGQQVTLSCSPISGHRSVSWYQQTPGQGLQFLFEYFSETQRNKGNFPGRFSGRQFSNSRSEMNVSTLELGDSALYLCASSLGTGGYEQYFGPGTRLTVT.

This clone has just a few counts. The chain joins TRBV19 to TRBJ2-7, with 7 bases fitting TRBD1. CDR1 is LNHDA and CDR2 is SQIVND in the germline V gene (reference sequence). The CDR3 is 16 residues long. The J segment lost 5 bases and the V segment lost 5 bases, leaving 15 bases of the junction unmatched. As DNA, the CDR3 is TGTGCCAGTAGTCACAGGGGAAAACCGGTTATGGACGAGCAGTACTTC. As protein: CASSHRGKPVMDEQYF. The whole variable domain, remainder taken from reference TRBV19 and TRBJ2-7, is DGGITQSPKYLFRKEGQNVTLSCEQNLNHDAMYWYRQDPGQGLRLIYYSQIVNDFQKGDIAEGYSVSREKKESFPLTVTSAQKNPTAFYLCASSHRGKPVMDEQYFGPGTRLTVT.

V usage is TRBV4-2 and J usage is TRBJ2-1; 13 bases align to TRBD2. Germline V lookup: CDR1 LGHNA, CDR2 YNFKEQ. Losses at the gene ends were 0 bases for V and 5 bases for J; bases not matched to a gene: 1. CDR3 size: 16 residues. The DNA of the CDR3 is TGTGCCAGCAGCCAAGAAGGACTAGCGGGAGACAATGAGCAGTTCTTC. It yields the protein CASSQEGLAGDNEQFF.

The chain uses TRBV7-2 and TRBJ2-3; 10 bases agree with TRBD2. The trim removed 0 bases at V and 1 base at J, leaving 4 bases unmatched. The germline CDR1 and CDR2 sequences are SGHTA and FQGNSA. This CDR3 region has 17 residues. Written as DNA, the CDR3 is TGTGCCAGCAGCTTAGCCCGGACTAGCGGACGCACAGATACGCAGTATTTT. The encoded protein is CASSLARTSGRTDTQYF.

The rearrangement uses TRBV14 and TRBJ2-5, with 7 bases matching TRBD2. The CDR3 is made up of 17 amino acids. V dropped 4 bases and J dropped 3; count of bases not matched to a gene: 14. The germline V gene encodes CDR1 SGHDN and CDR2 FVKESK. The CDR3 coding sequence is TGTGCCAGCAGCCTCCCATGGGACCAGCGGGGTAAAGAGACCCAGTACTTC. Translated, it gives CASSLPWDQRGKETQYF.

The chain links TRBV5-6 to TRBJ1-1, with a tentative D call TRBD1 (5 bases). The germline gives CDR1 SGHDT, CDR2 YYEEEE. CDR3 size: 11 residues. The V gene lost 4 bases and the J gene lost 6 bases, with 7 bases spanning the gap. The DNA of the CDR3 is TGTGCCAGCAGCAGGGGATCTGAAGCTTTCTTT. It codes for CASSRGSEAFF.

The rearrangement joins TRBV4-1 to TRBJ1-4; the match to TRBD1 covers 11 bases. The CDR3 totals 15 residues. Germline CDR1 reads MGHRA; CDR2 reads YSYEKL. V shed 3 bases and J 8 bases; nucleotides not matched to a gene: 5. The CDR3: CASSHGGQGDEKLFF. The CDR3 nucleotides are TGCGCCAGCAGCCATGGGGGACAGGGGGACGAAAAACTGTTTTTT.

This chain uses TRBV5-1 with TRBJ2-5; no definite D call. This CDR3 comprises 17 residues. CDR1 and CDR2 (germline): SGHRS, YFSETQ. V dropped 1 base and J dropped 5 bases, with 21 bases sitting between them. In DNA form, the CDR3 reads TGCGCCAGCAGCTTGTCGAACTTTCTGGGATTCGGGGAGACCCAGTACTTC. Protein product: CASSLSNFLGFGETQYF.

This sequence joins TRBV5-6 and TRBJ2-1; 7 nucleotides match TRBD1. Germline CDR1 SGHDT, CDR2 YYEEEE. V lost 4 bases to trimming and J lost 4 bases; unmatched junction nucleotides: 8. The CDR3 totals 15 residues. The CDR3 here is CASSIRRGLYNEQFF. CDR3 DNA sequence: TGTGCCAGCAGCATACGAAGGGGGCTGTACAATGAGCAGTTCTTC.